The 23 T cell receptor beta chains presented below share a single source sample, sequenced in a study of T cell clonality in common variable immunodeficiency. Profiling relied on immunoSEQ multiplex PCR, and the TCRdb table lists in-frame clones only, not all of them. The profile covers about 50,000 clones, none occurring a single time. What was sequenced was peripheral blood mononuclear cells. The receptors were sampled from a person aged 18 to 75 in good health.

This clone was seen ten or more times. The read is 3 residues too short to cover the CDR3 end, so that end is filled in from the germline J gene. The chain uses TRBV19 and TRBJ1-4; no clear D. Germline CDR1 LNHDA, CDR2 SQIVND (reference sequence). The CDR3 runs 13 residues. CDR3 bases read: TGTGCCAGTCACTTCGGGTCTCTAGGAGTA. It translates to CASHFGSLGV. The entire CDR3 is CASHFGSLGVLFF.

This clone was counted only a few times. The CDR3 is CSASPRRESSYNSPLFF. The part of the CDR3 DNA that was read is TGCAGTGCTTCACCACGCAGGGAGAGCTCCTATAATTCACCA. The V gene is TRBV20-1, the J gene TRBJ1-4; maybe TRBD1 (5 bases). The read terminates 3 residues before the CDR3 end, so the remaining end is supplied by the germline J gene. CDR3 length: 17 residues. Looked up from germline, CDR1 is DFQATT and CDR2 is SNEGSKA (reference sequence).

In this sample, this clone turned up many times. Read coverage stops 3 residues before the CDR3 terminus; the germline J gene supplies the remainder. This chain links TRBV6-2 or TRBV6-3 with TRBJ2-1; 9 positions agree with TRBD2. CDR1 is MNHEY, CDR2 SVGEGT, per germline. CDR3 length equals 15 residues. After removal of 2 bases from V and 8 bases from J, the junction contained 7 bases not matched to a gene. Partial CDR3 DNA: TGTGCCAGCAGTTACGGCGCGGGGGGGCGGGATGAG. Translated, it gives CASSYGAGGRDE. The whole CDR3 protein reads CASSYGAGGRDEQFF.

This clone was picked up many times. The CDR3 extends 3 residues past the end of the read, so its final part is completed from the germline J gene. The chain links TRBV19 to TRBJ2-2, with 7 bases lining up with TRBD2. The CDR3 has 15 residues. The trim removed 2 bases at V and 6 bases at J, leaving 6 bases unmatched. The germline V gene encodes CDR1 LNHDA and CDR2 SQIVND (reference sequence). CDR3 protein: CASSIKAGRAGELFF. Partial CDR3 DNA: TGTGCCAGTAGTATAAAGGCGGGGAGGGCCGGGGAG.

This clone was observed many times. One end of the junction does not line up with germline, which may come from a read error. The observed sequence ends 3 residues before the CDR3 terminus, with the missing tail filled in from the germline J gene. The V call is TRBV20-1, the J call TRBJ2-6; D unresolved. The CDR3 contains 12 residues. Per germline, CDR1 DFQATT and CDR2 SNEGSKA (reference sequence). The CDR3 loop reads CGASGGANVLTF. The DNA read from the CDR3 is TGCGGTGCTAGTGGCGGGGCCAACGTC.

With regard to this clone: Read data end 3 residues before the CDR3 end; the end is taken from the germline J gene. The chain joins TRBV5-1 to TRBJ1-3; 7 bases fit TRBD1. The trim removed 2 bases at V and 3 bases at J, leaving 2 bases unmatched. Germline CDR1 SGHRS, CDR2 YFSETQ. The CDR3 is made up of 14 amino acids. The CDR3 is CASSFGTDGNTIYF. The sequenced CDR3 bases are TGCGCCAGCAGCTTCGGGACAGATGGAAACACC.

For this clone: The read halts 3 residues ahead of the CDR3 end, with the missing end drawn from the germline J gene. This sequence joins TRBV5-1 and TRBJ2-7, with 7 bases identical to TRBD2. V shed 0 bases and J 4 bases; nucleotides not matched to a gene: 7. Germline V lookup: CDR1 SGHRS, CDR2 YFSETQ. This CDR3 spans 15 amino acids. The part of the CDR3 DNA that was read is TGCGCCAGCAGCTTGGGGCGCGGGAGAGAGTACGAG. It is translated as CASSLGRGREYE. The complete CDR3 protein is CASSLGRGREYEQYF.

In this sample, this clone turned up many times. The CDR3 end falls 3 residues outside the read, so it is completed with the germline J gene. This rearrangement joins TRBV19 to TRBJ1-6, with D tentatively TRBD1 (6 bases). This CDR3 has 18 amino acids. Germline CDR1 LNHDA, CDR2 SQIVND (reference sequence). Trimming shortened V by 3 bases and J by 0 bases, and 15 bases separated the two germline ends. CDR3 protein: CASSIRTRGSSYNSPLHF. The DNA read from the CDR3 is TGTGCCAGTAGTATCCGGACAAGGGGGAGCTCCTATAATTCACCC.

This clone was seen many times. Partial CDR3 DNA: TGCGCCAGCAGCTTGGAGGTGTACAATGAG. The encoded protein is CASSLEVYNE. The whole CDR3 reads CASSLEVYNEQFF. This chain links TRBV5-1 with TRBJ2-1; D not certain. From the germline J gene comes the end of the CDR3, since the read stops 3 residues before it. Between the trimmed V and J ends, which lost 0 bases and 4 bases, there was a span of 5 bases. CDR1 is SGHRS and CDR2 is YFSETQ in the germline V gene. The CDR3 totals 13 residues. Based on the CDR3 plus reference TRBV5-1 and TRBJ2-1, the full variable domain is KAGVTQTPRYLIKTRGQQVTLSCSPISGHRSVSWYQQTPGQGLQFLFEYFSETQRNKGNFPGRFSGRQFSNSRSEMNVSTLELGDSALYLCASSLEVYNEQFFGPGTRLTVL.

This clone has more than one count but fewer than ten. The DNA ends 3 residues before the CDR3 does, and the rest of the CDR3 is filled in from the germline J gene. The chain combines TRBV20-1 with TRBJ2-1; D unclear. The CDR3 spans 14 residues. Trimming took off 6 bases at V and 4 bases at J, with 16 bases between the two ends. Germline V gene sequence: CDR1 DFQATT, CDR2 SNEGSKA (reference sequence). The part of the CDR3 DNA that was read is TGCAGTGCAGAGACGGTGGTCGGGTACAATGAG. Its protein product is CSAETVVGYNE. The full-length CDR3 reads as CSAETVVGYNEQFF.

This clone has more than one count but fewer than ten. The read finishes 3 residues shy of the CDR3 end, and the germline J gene is used to complete it. V is TRBV20-1 and J is TRBJ1-6; D might be TRBD1 (6 bases). Germline CDR1 is DFQATT and CDR2 is SNEGSKA (reference sequence). V gave up 2 bases and J gave up 9 bases, with 14 bases separating them. This CDR3 contains 14 residues. CDR3 amino acids: CSARKDRGGSPLHF. CDR3 DNA, as far as it was read: TGCAGTGCTAGAAAGGACAGAGGCGGTTCACCC.

This clone was seen ten or more times. The read terminates 3 residues before the CDR3 end, so the remaining end is supplied by the germline J gene. The chain has TRBV6-2 or TRBV6-3 and TRBJ2-7; 10 nucleotides line up with TRBD2. Germline V gives CDR1 MNHEY, CDR2 SVGEGT. The trim removed 8 bases at V and 3 bases at J, leaving 1 base unmatched. The length of the CDR3 is 12 residues. The sequenced part of the CDR3 DNA is TGTGCCAGCCGGACTAGCGGCTACGAG. This encodes CASRTSGYE. The whole CDR3 region reads CASRTSGYEQYF.

Ten or more counts support this clone. The read gets to within 3 residues of the CDR3 end, and the germline J gene fills in the rest. The rearrangement joins TRBV28 to TRBJ2-7; D unresolved. Germline-derived CDR1 and CDR2 are MDHEN and SYDVKM. The CDR3 length is 12 residues. The ends were cut back, 8 bases at V and 6 bases at J, with 14 bases in the middle. The CDR3 loop is CASGFSPREQYF. The DNA read from the CDR3 is TGTGCCAGCGGCTTCTCCCCACGCGAG.

This clone was recorded many times. Read data end 3 residues before the CDR3 end; the end is taken from the germline J gene. This rearrangement joins TRBV19 to TRBJ2-4; D perhaps matches TRBD1 (6 bases). Trimming pared 3 bases from V and 8 bases from J, leaving 14 bases between. CDR3 length equals 14 residues. Germline lookup yields CDR1 LNHDA and CDR2 SQIVND (reference sequence). The chain's CDR3 is CASSMWDTPYIQYF. The sequenced part of the CDR3 DNA is TGTGCCAGTAGTATGTGGGACACCCCATACATT.

This clone was picked up a small number of times. One end of the junction is discordant with germline, which a read error may explain. Read data end 3 residues before the CDR3 end; the end is taken from the germline J gene. The same CDR3 is also encoded by other DNA sequences in this sample. The V and J genes are TRBV18 and TRBJ1-3, with D tentatively TRBD1 (6 bases). The CDR3 is 15 residues long. In germline, CDR1 is KGHSH, CDR2 LQKENI. CDR3 in amino acids: CASSLDRSSGNTIYF. The CDR3 bases that were read are TGTGCCAGCTCACTTGACAGGTCGTCTGGAAACACA.

This clone was detected ten times or more. The read terminates 3 residues ahead of where the CDR3 ends, so the germline J gene completes it. The V and J genes are TRBV5-1 and TRBJ1-4, with D hard to call. Germline V gene data show CDR1 as SGHRS and CDR2 as YFSETQ. The CDR3 consists of 15 residues. V was pared by 1 base and J by 3 bases, with 10 bases between. This chain's CDR3 is CASSLLPGSNEKLFF. CDR3 DNA (partial): TGCGCCAGCAGCTTGCTCCCGGGTTCTAATGAAAAA. Using reference TRBV5-1 and TRBJ1-4 for the parts outside the CDR3, the full variable domain is KAGVTQTPRYLIKTRGQQVTLSCSPISGHRSVSWYQQTPGQGLQFLFEYFSETQRNKGNFPGRFSGRQFSNSRSEMNVSTLELGDSALYLCASSLLPGSNEKLFFGSGTQLSVL.

This clone was counted many times. Read sequence stops 3 residues before the CDR3 end, and the germline J gene provides the missing end. This chain joins TRBV2 and TRBJ2-2; 7 bases match TRBD2. The junction had 4 bases not matched to a gene; V was cut back by 2 bases and J by 1 base. The germline CDR1 and CDR2 sequences are SNHLY and FYNNEI. The CDR3 length is 16 residues. CDR3 DNA, as far as it was read: TGTGCCAGCAGTGAATGGCTAGCGGAGAACACCGGGGAG. This translates into CASSEWLAENTGE. The whole CDR3 protein reads CASSEWLAENTGELFF.

This clone has ten or more counts. The read terminates 3 residues ahead of where the CDR3 ends, so the germline J gene completes it. The chain has TRBV18 and TRBJ1-2; tentatively, D is TRBD1 (5 bases). The CDR3 contains 14 residues. Germline lookup yields CDR1 KGHSH and CDR2 LQKENI. Trimming left V 4 bases short and J 3 bases short, with 12 bases between. Partial CDR3 DNA: TGTGCCAGCTCACAAGGTGCGACAGACTATGGC. Amino acid sequence: CASSQGATDYG. The CDR3 as a whole reads CASSQGATDYGYTF.

This clone was found many times. The missing CDR3 end, 3 residues past where the read stops, is filled in from the germline J gene. J is TRBJ2-7 and V is TRBV30; a weak D match, TRBD1 (5 bases). Trimming took 0 bases from V and 3 from J, leaving 9 bases between them. The CDR3 runs to 13 residues. Germline values: CDR1 GTSNPN, CDR2 SVGIG (reference sequence). Incomplete CDR3 DNA: TGTGCCTGGAGTGTACCGGACATCTACGAG. It codes for CAWSVPDIYE. The full CDR3 sequence reads CAWSVPDIYEQYF.

This clone has ten or more counts. Read coverage stops 3 residues before the CDR3 terminus; the germline J gene supplies the remainder. The V gene is TRBV19, the J gene TRBJ2-6; 7 bases agree with TRBD1. This CDR3 has 18 amino acids. From germline, CDR1 is LNHDA and CDR2 SQIVND (reference sequence). V was clipped by 4 bases and J by 1 base; unmatched bases: 10. The CDR3 loop is CASSTDRVRRSGANVLTF. Partial CDR3 DNA: TGTGCCAGTAGTACTGACAGGGTCCGGCGGTCTGGGGCCAACGTC.

Many counts were recorded for this clone. Read sequence stops 3 residues before the CDR3 end, and the germline J gene provides the missing end. The chain couples TRBV5-1 to TRBJ1-6, with D maybe TRBD1 (5 bases). Germline V gene data show CDR1 as SGHRS and CDR2 as YFSETQ. This CDR3 is built from 15 residues. V dropped 2 bases and J dropped 6 bases, with 12 bases sitting between them. CDR3 sequence: CASSFGHGGNSPLHF. The DNA read from the CDR3 is TGCGCCAGCAGCTTTGGACACGGTGGTAATTCACCC.

This clone occurred many times. Read data end 3 residues before the CDR3 end; the end is taken from the germline J gene. V and J are TRBV18 and TRBJ2-7; D is undetermined. In germline, CDR1 is KGHSH, CDR2 LQKENI. The CDR3 totals 13 residues. Trimming cost V 3 bases and J 4 bases, with 10 bases left between them. Incomplete CDR3 DNA: TGTGCCAGCTCACCCGGCGGCGGTTACGAG. It specifies CASSPGGGYE. The CDR3, in full, reads CASSPGGGYEQYF.

This clone was seen ten or more times. This CDR3 is CASSHRDRGRGEQFF. The sequenced CDR3 bases are TGTGCCAGCAGCCACCGGGACAGGGGGCGAGGTGAG. The V and J genes are TRBV7-9 and TRBJ2-1, with 12 bases lining up with TRBD1. The CDR3 end lies 3 residues beyond the end of the read and is filled in from the germline J gene. The CDR3 covers 15 residues. Germline loops: CDR1 SEHNR, CDR2 FQNEAQ (reference sequence). V shed 5 bases and J 9 bases; nucleotides not matched to a gene: 8.